This is a list of T cell receptor beta chains from one sample in a study of OX40 agonist ivuxolimab in advanced cancers. Repertoires were generated with immunoSEQ multiplex PCR, while TCRdb's copy carries only in-frame clones and drops some. This sample has 65,000 to 75,000 clones, with 70% to 90% found just once. The sequenced sample was CD4+ or CD8+ T cells sorted from blood, obtained in a trial of the OX40 agonist ivuxolimab. Source of these receptors: an adult with an advanced solid tumor such as melanoma, head and neck, liver or kidney cancer. CDR3s leave out the opening cysteine and the closing phenylalanine or tryptophan. The D gene is left open where the match is weak.

>-|TRBV18|TRBJ1-1
ASSLNEEAF
>TRBD1|TRBV11-3|TRBJ2-1
ASSSRDRGYNEQF
>TRBD1|TRBV5-1|TRBJ2-5
ASSIGGGETQY
>-|TRBV5-1|TRBJ1-1
ASSRMENTEAF
>TRBD1|TRBV19|TRBJ2-2
ASSRTGGNTGELF
>-|TRBV4-2|TRBJ2-3
ASSDTGETDTQY
>-|TRBV6-1|TRBJ1-1
ASSETYTEAF
>-|TRBV28|TRBJ2-5
ASRGNGETQY
>TRBD2|TRBV4-1|TRBJ2-1
ASSQDSLAGNNEQF
>-|TRBV7-2|TRBJ1-6
ASSLDWSTRDSPLH
>-|TRBV11-2|TRBJ1-6
ASSLGGLPPLH
>-|TRBV5-1|TRBJ2-6
ASSSGDMYWANVLT
>-|TRBV9|TRBJ1-1
ASSLSGNTEAF
>-|TRBV11-2|TRBJ2-1
ASSLLAGSTYNEQF
>-|TRBV19|TRBJ2-7
ASSPTQGIGYEQY
>-|TRBV21-1|TRBJ2-4
ASSSTQPGAKNIQY
>-|TRBV29-1|TRBJ2-7
SVAPDRGYEQY
>TRBD1|TRBV13|TRBJ1-6
ASSPGGARGSPLH
>TRBD1|TRBV10-1|TRBJ1-5
ASSEKRRTGAQPQH
>-|TRBV7-8|TRBJ2-2
ASSPRGRLGELF
>-|TRBV18|TRBJ1-2
ASSPFGEGYT
>-|TRBV27|TRBJ1-3
ASSLRECGNTIY
>TRBD2|TRBV7-2|TRBJ2-3
ASSPSGGHTSTDTQY
>TRBD1|TRBV2|TRBJ1-5
ASKGTGGLQGPQH
>-|TRBV7-6|TRBJ1-1
ASSLVPGLATEAF
>-|TRBV4-3|TRBJ1-4
ASSQDGGATTNEKLF
>TRBD1|TRBV7-9|TRBJ1-1
ASSLVWDRVNTEAF
>TRBD2|TRBV15|TRBJ2-1
ATSRFNTRGDNEQF
>-|TRBV7-9|TRBJ2-4
ASSLGPGNIQY
>TRBD1|TRBV5-4|TRBJ2-7
ASSSADRGRYEQY
>-|TRBV18|TRBJ2-3
ASSPRAVRDTQY
>-|TRBV15|TRBJ2-1
ATSSNRNYNEQF
>-|TRBV6-6|TRBJ1-6
ASSYSRLQKNSPLH
>-|TRBV19|TRBJ2-2
ASSIPSLNTGELF